This entry is about one TCR beta chain. Its antigen is still unknown. Some clones are missing from TCRdb's copy, which holds only in-frame ones; the method was immunoSEQ multiplex PCR. This table holds about 81,000 clones, 84% found once. This entry belongs to a study of identifying expanded T cells in peripheral blood. The V segment lost 8 bases and the J segment 7 bases; nucleotides outside the gene matches: 12. CDR3 length: 15 amino acids. The germline CDR1 and CDR2 sequences are SEHNR and FQNEAQ (reference sequence). The study, taken as a whole, reports: Across healthy donors, higher total template counts meant significantly greater roughly two-week count variance. Over about two and four weeks, about 15 and 19 clones changed, versus roughly 1.1 between replicates.

This TCR came from a person aged 18 to 70 in good health. The chain combines TRBV7-9 with TRBJ2-1; TRBD1 aligns across 9 bases. The specimen sequenced was blood. The CDR3 coding sequence is TGTGCCAGCGTGGTTGGGACAGGGAGGATGAATGAGCAGTTCTTC. Its translation: CASVVGTGRMNEQFF.